This TCR beta chain is from a study of regulatory T cells in long-lasting Graves disease (dated by TCRdb to the early 2020s). About the investigation overall: Antithyroid drugs had been taken for less than 3 months by newly diagnosed Graves' disease patients. The study was registered as a clinical trial and conducted in China. TCR sequencing covered roughly 13 persistent and roughly 20 newly diagnosed Graves' disease patients, around 35 samples in total. Peripheral blood TCR sequencing and RNA sequencing compared persistent Graves' disease patients with newly diagnosed Graves' disease patients. Paper-wide results and their limitations: Peripheral blood alone was examined, since thyroid tissue, which constituted the primary lesion, could not be accessed. Sequencing and analysis were restricted to the TCR beta chain. The authors acknowledged the small sample size as a limitation that may reduce accuracy. A larger number of public clonotypes was shared among persistent patients (fewer than 3,000) than among newly diagnosed patients (about 990). Persistent disease showed preferential use of TRBV28, TRBJ1-2 and TRBJ2-5, whereas newly diagnosed disease favored TRBV20-1 and TRBJ2-1. Persistent Graves' disease patients showed lower TCR Shannon entropy and fewer highly expanded clones than newly diagnosed patients, suggesting clonal expansion.

The CDR3 holds 15 amino acids from the cysteine to the phenylalanine. Only CDR3 DNA is held: 45 bases, read in frame from base 1. The junction shows trimming of 4 bases on V and 5 bases on J, and the gene matches do not reach 5 bases of it. The germline V gene (reference sequence) specifies SGHKS as CDR1 and YYEKEE as CDR2. Libraries came from multiplex PCR. Reads for this sample came from an Illumina HiSeq 4000. To build TCR beta libraries, CDR3 regions were amplified by Arm-PCR using iRepertoire HTBI primers. Before sequencing, the PCR products underwent gel purification. The paper's processing steps were these. Gene usage analysis of CDR3 amino acid clonotypes used the 60 to 80 TRBV and approximately 13 TRBJ segments found across samples. Filtered high-quality paired reads were merged into contigs using COPE and FqMerger. Contigs were aligned with BLAST to IMGT TRBV, TRBD and TRBJ reference genes, and CDR3 was defined per IMGT. Any clonotype with a frequency above 0.1% was classified as a highly expanded clone. Shannon entropy was used to measure repertoire diversity, and the Gini coefficient was used to measure V-J evenness. A clonotype was considered public if more than one individual shared it. TCRdb trimmed public reads at Q25 via fastp, called clones via MiXCR and kept in-frame beta chains. Identical CDR3 protein sequences are pooled into one entry, listed with their most common genes and DNA. The V and J calls were not made by the authors but by TCRdb's processing. The sample data list about 240,000 distinct CDR3 sequences, and 20% of these were observed just once. Jointly, the top ten make up approximately 15% of the sample.

In the paper's terms, the time point label means: newly diagnosed GD, antithyroid drugs for less than 3 months. For both TCR sequencing and RNA sequencing, RNA was extracted from PBMCs using TRIzol. The diagnosis of Graves' disease was made according to American Thyroid Association guidelines. Recruitment of patients was carried out at an endocrinology department in Xi'an, China. Each patient gave 8.5 to 9.5 milliliters of peripheral blood, collected in an EDTA anticoagulant tube. Ficoll Paque Plus density gradient separation was used to isolate PBMCs, and no further T cell sorting was done. An Agilent 2100 Bioanalyzer and agarose gel were used to assess RNA quality, and a NanoDrop 2000 was used to measure RNA concentration. This clonotype was seen many times. Its recognized antigen is unknown. Base qualities are not at hand, and no much larger clone is one base apart.

The sequenced sample was peripheral blood mononuclear cells (PBMCs), obtained at new diagnosis, from a patient treated with antithyroid drugs. The chain joins TRBV5-5 to TRBJ1-5; TRBD1 agrees with 11 junctional bases. The TCR comes from a female donor with Graves disease. The CDR3 loop reads CASSIGQGAHQPQHF. The DNA sequence follows: TGTGCCAGCAGCATCGGACAGGGGGCTCATCAGCCCCAGCATTTT.